These 27 T cell receptor beta chains were all obtained from the same sample, sequenced in a study of cytomegalovirus exposure and HLA in healthy donors. Researchers ran the PCR with 60 Vbeta and 13 Jbeta primers. Sequencing was performed with immunoSEQ multiplex PCR; in TCRdb, only in-frame clones are kept and a portion is missing. The sample consists of 150,000 to 200,000 clones, 68% of them appearing once. Sequenced sample: PBMCs. These receptors were obtained from a man between 50 and 59 years old in good health and CMV-seronegative.

The table lists this clone with a few counts. This sequence joins TRBV6-1 and TRBJ1-2; a weak D match, TRBD1 (6 bases). The germline V gene has CDR1 MNHNS and CDR2 SASEGT. This CDR3 has 14 amino acids. V shed 6 bases and J shed 1 base, with 12 bases lying between them. The CDR3 loop is CASSATQGNYGYTF. The CDR3, as DNA: TGTGCCAGCAGCGCAACACAGGGTAACTATGGCTACACCTTC.

The rearrangement joins TRBV7-9 to TRBJ1-5; maybe TRBD1 (6 bases). This CDR3 region has 15 residues. Trimming took 5 bases from V and 0 from J, leaving 11 bases between them. Germline CDR1 reads SEHNR; CDR2 reads FQNEAQ (reference sequence). The CDR3 protein is CASSAGTLSNQPQHF. CDR3 nucleotide sequence: TGTGCCAGCAGCGCCGGGACACTTAGCAATCAGCCCCAGCATTTT.

V is TRBV12-5 and J is TRBJ1-2; a weak D match, TRBD1 (6 bases). Germline V gene data show CDR1 as LGHNT and CDR2 as FRNRAP. The V gene lost 1 base and the J gene lost 7 bases, with 13 bases spanning the gap. The CDR3 spans 14 residues. This chain's CDR3 is CASGLGTGLAGYTF. The CDR3 DNA is TGTGCTAGTGGTTTGGGTACAGGGCTAGCTGGCTACACCTTC.

This chain links TRBV5-4 with TRBJ1-2; 12 nucleotides match TRBD1. The CDR3 has 16 amino acids. Germline CDR1 reads SGHNT; CDR2 reads YYREEE (reference sequence). V gave up 0 bases and J gave up 7 bases; unmatched junction bases: 7. As DNA, the CDR3 is TGTGCCAGCAGCTTGGCCCCGGGACAGGGGGCGCGTGGCTACACCTTC. It translates to CASSLAPGQGARGYTF. The whole variable domain, remainder taken from reference TRBV5-4 and TRBJ1-2, is ETGVTQSPTHLIKTRGQQVTLRCSSQSGHNTVSWYQQALGQGPQFIFQYYREEENGRGNFPPRFSGLQFPNYSSELNVNALELDDSALYLCASSLAPGQGARGYTFGSGTRLTVV.

This clone has more than one count but fewer than ten. This chain connects TRBV10-1 to TRBJ1-2; no clear D. CDR3 length equals 15 residues. V shed 0 bases and J shed 8 bases, with 16 bases lying between them. The V gene's germline CDR1 is WNHNN and CDR2 SYGVQD (reference sequence). The CDR3 loop reads CASSESVGDAIGYTF. The CDR3 nucleotides are TGCGCCAGCAGTGAGTCTGTCGGGGATGCAATAGGCTACACCTTC.

The table lists this clone with a few counts. The chain recombines TRBV19 with TRBJ1-6, with 7 bases fitting TRBD1. Trimming cost V 3 bases and J 6 bases; bases outside gene matches: 17. The germline gives CDR1 LNHDA, CDR2 SQIVND (reference sequence). The CDR3 consists of 19 residues. The CDR3 nucleotides read TGTGCCAGTAGTATTCGGCCCCTGACAGGGCTAGGGGGTAATTCACCCCTCCACTTT. As protein: CASSIRPLTGLGGNSPLHF.

The chain combines TRBV7-9 with TRBJ2-3, with D possibly being TRBD2 (6 bases). The CDR3 has 16 residues. CDR1 SEHNR and CDR2 FQNEAQ come from the germline V gene (reference sequence). With 5 bases removed from V and 0 bases from J, the gap between germline ends came to 15 bases. DNA of the CDR3: TGTGCCAGCAGCCAAGGGACTGATCCTAGCACAGATACGCAGTATTTT. Its protein is CASSQGTDPSTDTQYF. The whole variable domain, filled in from reference TRBV7-9 and TRBJ2-3, reads DTGVSQNPRHKITKRGQNVTFRCDPISEHNRLYWYRQTLGQGPEFLTYFQNEAQLEKSRLLSDRFSAERPKGSFSTLEIQRTEQGDSAMYLCASSQGTDPSTDTQYFGPGTRLTVL.

The chain joins TRBV7-9 to TRBJ1-2; unclear D gene. CDR1 is SEHNR, CDR2 FQNEAQ, per germline (reference sequence). This CDR3 comprises 12 residues. V was clipped by 1 base and J by 5 bases, with 5 bases between them. CDR3 residues: CASSLGQYGYTF. In nucleotides, the CDR3 is TGTGCCAGCAGCTTAGGGCAGTATGGCTACACCTTC.

V usage is TRBV29-1 and J usage is TRBJ1-3; a possible D gene is TRBD1 (6 bases). Germline loops: CDR1 SQVTM, CDR2 ANQGSEA. Between the trimmed V and J ends, which lost 0 bases and 4 bases, there was a span of 13 bases. This CDR3 has 15 amino acids. The CDR3 DNA sequence: TGCAGCGTTGAAGATTTGGGGGCGAGGGGAAACACCATATATTTT. This sequence encodes CSVEDLGARGNTIYF.

This chain links TRBV5-1 with TRBJ1-1; TRBD1 aligns across 7 bases. CDR1 is SGHRS, CDR2 YFSETQ, per germline. V lost 0 bases, J lost 4 bases, and 6 bases stayed unmatched. The CDR3 loop spans 15 amino acids. The CDR3 DNA reads TGCGCCAGCAGCTTGGGGACCTCAGGGGGCACTGAAGCTTTCTTT. It is translated as CASSLGTSGGTEAFF.

This clone has only a few counts. The V call is TRBV28, the J call TRBJ1-5; D is unclear. With 5 bases removed from V and 3 bases from J, the gap between germline ends came to 11 bases. The CDR3 is 14 amino acids. Germline assignment: CDR1 MDHEN and CDR2 SYDVKM. The CDR3 is CASSQTASNQPQHF. In DNA, the CDR3 is TGTGCCAGCAGTCAAACAGCATCCAATCAGCCCCAGCATTTT.

The chain links TRBV6-1 to TRBJ2-6, with 10 bases that match TRBD1. From germline, CDR1 is MNHNS and CDR2 SASEGT. The CDR3 sequence is 17 residues long. The V gene end was trimmed by 4 bases and the J gene end by 3 bases; junction bases not matched to a gene: 6. CDR3 sequence: CASSASRDRGGANVLTF. In DNA, the CDR3 is TGTGCCAGCAGTGCGTCCCGGGACAGGGGTGGGGCCAACGTCCTGACTTTC.

The chain joins TRBV28 to TRBJ1-3, with D tentatively TRBD1 (5 bases). Trimming stripped 1 base from V and 0 bases from J, with 16 bases between. Germline loops: CDR1 MDHEN, CDR2 SYDVKM. CDR3 length: 18 amino acids. In DNA form, the CDR3 reads TGTGCCAGCAGTTTATTCGGTTTGGGGGGGGGCTCTGGAAACACCATATATTTT. Residues: CASSLFGLGGGSGNTIYF.

Only one count was recorded for this clone. This chain joins TRBV6-5 and TRBJ2-5; 11 bases fit TRBD1. Germline CDR1 is MNHEY and CDR2 is SVGAGI. The trim removed 7 bases at V and 5 bases at J, leaving 9 bases unmatched. The CDR3 extends over 15 amino acids. The CDR3: CASTRTGGWGETQYF. In DNA form, the CDR3 reads TGTGCCAGCACCCGGACAGGGGGCTGGGGGGAGACCCAGTACTTC.

There are a few counts of this clone. The J gene is TRBJ2-3, the V gene TRBV9, with TRBD2 matching over 12 bases. Per the germline V gene, CDR1 is SGDLS and CDR2 is YYNGEE. J was trimmed by 1 base and V by 3 bases; bases with no gene match: 9. CDR3 length equals 18 residues. The CDR3 loop reads CASSAYTSGGWGTDTQYF. CDR3 nucleotide sequence: TGTGCCAGCAGCGCTTACACTAGCGGGGGGTGGGGCACAGATACGCAGTATTTT.

The chain carries TRBV2 and TRBJ2-1, with 14 bases identical to TRBD2. Germline V gene lookup returns CDR1 SNHLY and CDR2 FYNNEI. J lost 15 bases, V lost 7 bases, and 5 bases had no gene match. This CDR3 region has 12 residues. CDR3 bases: TGTGCCAGCAAGACTAGCGGGGGGGCGCCGTTCTTC. This codes for CASKTSGGAPFF.

A word on this clone: One junction end disagrees with the germline gene, perhaps due to a read error. The chain employs TRBV29-1 and TRBJ1-2; D gene ambiguous. Germline V gene data show CDR1 as SQVTM and CDR2 as ANQGSEA. There are 13 residues in the CDR3. CDR3 protein: CSAEGPGSYGYTF. The DNA for the CDR3 is TGCAGCGCTGAAGGTCCCGGGAGCTATGGCTACACCTTC.

The chain has TRBV5-1 and TRBJ2-1, with D unresolved. The CDR3 is made up of 15 amino acids. V lost 4 bases and J 3 bases, leaving 14 bases between the germline ends. Germline lookup yields CDR1 SGHRS and CDR2 YFSETQ. The CDR3 DNA reads TGCGCCAGCAGCGTGGGATCCTATTTCTACAATGAGCAGTTCTTC. It encodes CASSVGSYFYNEQFF.

V is TRBV6-6 and J is TRBJ1-5; perhaps TRBD1 as D (6 bases). Germline V gene sequence: CDR1 MNHNY, CDR2 SVGAGI (reference sequence). Trimming took 6 bases from V and 0 from J, leaving 12 bases between them. The CDR3 has 15 residues. The CDR3 protein is CASSEQGLSNQPQHF. CDR3 coding DNA: TGTGCCAGCAGCGAACAGGGCCTTAGCAATCAGCCCCAGCATTTT.

The rearrangement uses TRBV18 and TRBJ1-6, with TRBD1 matching 9 bases. V shed 6 bases, J shed 9 bases, and the junction held 6 bases outside the gene matches. This CDR3 comprises 14 residues. CDR1 KGHSH and CDR2 LQKENI come from the germline V gene. The CDR3 DNA reads as TGTGCCAGCTCTCGGGACAGGGAGGTTTCACCCCTCCACTTT. It codes for CASSRDREVSPLHF.

This clone came up a few times. The chain employs TRBV5-4 and TRBJ2-1, with TRBD1 identical over 7 bases. Germline CDR1 SGHNT, CDR2 YYREEE (reference sequence). V was clipped by 3 bases and J by 12 bases; unmatched bases: 30. This CDR3 comprises 20 residues. The CDR3 sequence is CASSSIVRKWDRGDSGAQFF. CDR3 nucleotides: TGTGCCAGCAGCTCAATCGTGCGTAAGTGGGACAGAGGGGATTCCGGTGCGCAGTTCTTC.

The rearrangement uses TRBV6-4 and TRBJ2-3; perhaps TRBD1 as D (5 bases). This CDR3 is built from 14 residues. CDR1 is MRHNA and CDR2 is SNTAGT in the germline V gene. Between the trimmed V and J ends, which lost 0 bases and 9 bases, there was a span of 13 bases. CDR3 residues: CASSDSQGLVTQYF. CDR3 bases: TGTGCCAGCAGTGACTCCCAGGGCCTAGTAACGCAGTATTTT.

This chain links TRBV7-9 with TRBJ2-7; 9 nucleotides match TRBD1. Trimming at V came to 2 bases and at J to 2 bases, leaving 10 bases not matched to a gene. CDR1 and CDR2 from the germline V gene are SEHNR and FQNEAQ (reference sequence). The CDR3 length is 17 residues. The CDR3 protein is CASSLPRRGQGPYEQYF. The CDR3 nucleotides are TGTGCCAGCAGCTTACCCCGTCGGGGACAGGGACCCTACGAGCAGTACTTC. Supplemented by reference TRBV7-9 and TRBJ2-7, the full variable domain reads DTGVSQNPRHKITKRGQNVTFRCDPISEHNRLYWYRQTLGQGPEFLTYFQNEAQLEKSRLLSDRFSAERPKGSFSTLEIQRTEQGDSAMYLCASSLPRRGQGPYEQYFGPGTRLTVT.

The chain uses TRBV5-1 and TRBJ2-5; D is possibly TRBD1 (5 bases). Germline V gene lookup returns CDR1 SGHRS and CDR2 YFSETQ. Deletions cut 5 bases from V and 2 bases from J, with 13 bases between. The CDR3 has 14 residues. CDR3: CASRERSGQETQYF. In DNA form, the CDR3 reads TGCGCCAGCAGAGAAAGGTCAGGGCAAGAGACCCAGTACTTC.

The V and J genes are TRBV7-9 and TRBJ1-4, with a possible D match to TRBD1 (5 bases). The CDR3 is made up of 16 amino acids. In germline, CDR1 is SEHNR, CDR2 FQNEAQ (reference sequence). V was cut by 3 bases and J by 1 base, with 12 bases left in between. The CDR3 bases are TGTGCCAGCAGCTTCCGGGGGAGGGGAACTAATGAAAAACTGTTTTTT. Amino acids: CASSFRGRGTNEKLFF.

This chain uses TRBV5-4 with TRBJ2-2; tentative D call: TRBD1 (6 bases). Germline loops: CDR1 SGHNT, CDR2 YYREEE (reference sequence). This CDR3 is built from 14 residues. V was trimmed by 4 bases and J by 6 bases, leaving 13 bases between them. CDR3 nucleotides: TGTGCCAGCAGCCCCGGGCAGGGGCCCGGGGAGCTGTTTTTT. It is translated as CASSPGQGPGELFF. The full variable domain, its missing parts supplied by reference TRBV5-4 and TRBJ2-2, is ETGVTQSPTHLIKTRGQQVTLRCSSQSGHNTVSWYQQALGQGPQFIFQYYREEENGRGNFPPRFSGLQFPNYSSELNVNALELDDSALYLCASSPGQGPGELFFGEGSRLTVL.

This rearrangement joins TRBV9 to TRBJ2-1, with 8 positions matching TRBD2. CDR3 length: 16 amino acids. Germline lookup yields CDR1 SGDLS and CDR2 YYNGEE. Unmatched junction bases numbered 11, after V lost 3 bases and J lost 6 bases. CDR3 residues: CASSGKSGTSINEQFF. The CDR3 region has the DNA TGTGCCAGCAGCGGTAAAAGCGGGACTAGTATCAATGAGCAGTTCTTC. Looking up the rest from reference TRBV9 and TRBJ2-1 gives the full variable domain: DSGVTQTPKHLITATGQRVTLRCSPRSGDLSVYWYQQSLDQGLQFLIQYYNGEERAKGNILERFSAQQFPDLHSELNLSSLELGDSALYFCASSGKSGTSINEQFFGPGTRLTVL.